The clone carrying this TCR beta chain appeared a few times. Specified time point: patch test 3, about 24 weeks after DPC sensitization. Treatment given: therapeutic diphenylcyclopropenone sensitization with weekly scalp DPC. This record comes from a study of human T cells and chemical hapten exposure. The CDR3 contains 17 residues. The V segment lost 5 bases and the J segment 6 bases; nucleotides outside the gene matches: 19. Looked up from germline, CDR1 is DFQATT and CDR2 is SNEGSKA (reference sequence). MiXCR, run by TCRdb on the RACE reads, gives a single entry per CDR3 protein. The data hold about 190,000 distinct CDR3 sequences, with more than 20% observed a single time.

This sample comprised whole blood, obtained in connection with sensitization to the hapten diphenylcyclopropenone (DPC). This chain joins TRBV20-1 and TRBJ2-3, with 8 bases aligning to TRBD2. This receptor was obtained from a middle-aged woman with alopecia areata. Some clones in this sample may be carry-over from other donors' samples. CDR3 loop: CSAALRGGRGVTDTQYF. The CDR3 DNA is TGCAGTGCTGCCCTACGGGGGGGCCGCGGAGTTACGGATACGCAGTATTTT.